The 28 T cell receptor beta chains reported below all come from one sample, sequenced in a study of cytomegalovirus exposure and HLA in healthy donors (dated by TCRdb to about 2017). The library was produced with the immunoSEQ multiplex PCR assay. For the multiplex PCR, a mixture combining 60 forward primers for TCR Vbeta segments and 13 reverse primers for TCR Jbeta segments was used. Entries here come from immuneACCESS through TCRdb and include only in-frame sequences with V and J called. Some clones fail to appear in such tables; in the studies checked, an unresolved V gene covers under half of the shortfall, and the cause of the remainder is unknown. The sample table includes 55,000 to 75,000 clones. About 4% of the sample is taken by the ten largest. Sequencing input: PBMCs. Receptors originate from a male donor in good health and CMV-seronegative.

This chain joins TRBV28 and TRBJ2-5; maybe TRBD2 (5 bases). CDR3 length equals 12 residues. V was cut by 6 bases and J by 7 bases, with 12 bases left in between. CDR1 and CDR2 from the germline V gene are MDHEN and SYDVKM. The CDR3 coding sequence is TGTGCCAGCAGGGGAGACACGGTGACCCAGTACTTC. Translating gives CASRGDTVTQYF.

The chain employs TRBV5-6 and TRBJ2-5; D perhaps matches TRBD2 (6 bases). Germline CDR1 reads SGHDT; CDR2 reads YYEEEE. This CDR3 has 13 residues. Trimming removed 4 bases at V and 4 bases at J, with 11 bases between. CDR3 bases: TGTGCCAGCAGCCTCCGAGCGGGAGAGACCCAGTACTTC. It translates to CASSLRAGETQYF.

The V and J genes are TRBV18 and TRBJ2-7; D is possibly TRBD2 (5 bases). Germline assignment: CDR1 KGHSH and CDR2 LQKENI. The CDR3 contains 16 residues. Trimming shortened V by 3 bases and J by 2 bases, and 17 bases separated the two germline ends. In DNA form, the CDR3 reads TGTGCCAGCTCACCGACTTCCTTAGCGAGAGCCTACGAGCAGTACTTC. Protein product: CASSPTSLARAYEQYF.

The J gene is TRBJ2-7, the V gene TRBV6-6; 13 bases are a match to TRBD2. V shed 0 bases, J shed 4 bases, and the junction held 3 bases outside the gene matches. Germline assignment: CDR1 MNHNY and CDR2 SVGAGI (reference sequence). The CDR3 consists of 16 residues. DNA for the CDR3: TGTGCCAGCAGTTACTCCGGGACTAGCGGGACTTACGAGCAGTACTTC. Its translation is CASSYSGTSGTYEQYF.

DNA of the CDR3: TGCGCCAGCAGCCAAGATATGGCTGACTACGAGCAGTACTTC. This codes for CASSQDMADYEQYF. The rearrangement links TRBV4-1 to TRBJ2-7; no clear D gene. This CDR3 is 14 amino acids long. Germline CDR1 MGHRA, CDR2 YSYEKL. With 0 bases removed from V and 3 bases from J, the gap between germline ends came to 9 bases.

About this clone: Additional DNA sequences in this sample encode the identical CDR3. This chain uses TRBV27 with TRBJ2-6; D unclear. V was shortened by 6 bases and J by 1 base, with 10 bases between the two germline ends. Germline CDR1 and CDR2: MNHEY and SMNVEV (reference sequence). The CDR3 is made up of 15 amino acids. CDR3 sequence: CASRARGSGANVLTF. In DNA, the CDR3 is TGTGCCAGCAGGGCCCGAGGATCTGGGGCCAACGTCCTGACTTTC.

The V gene is TRBV30, the J gene TRBJ2-5, with 7 bases fitting TRBD1. CDR3 length: 16 residues. Germline trimming cut 2 bases from V and 4 bases from J; bases unmatched to any gene: 13. Germline values: CDR1 GTSNPN, CDR2 SVGIG (reference sequence). CDR3 in DNA: TGTGCCTGGAGTTACCCCGGGAAATCAGGGGGAGAGACCCAGTACTTC. Translation gives CAWSYPGKSGGETQYF.

This chain connects TRBV7-9 to TRBJ2-7; D is unclear. Looked up from germline, CDR1 is SEHNR and CDR2 is FQNEAQ (reference sequence). Trimming removed 1 base at V and 0 bases at J, with 13 bases between. The CDR3 is 16 amino acids. The CDR3 loop reads CASSLEGSPGSYEQYF. In nucleotides, the CDR3 is TGTGCCAGCAGCTTAGAAGGCTCTCCGGGCTCCTACGAGCAGTACTTC.

The chain uses TRBV5-6 and TRBJ1-1; D not certain. CDR3 size: 14 residues. Germline V gives CDR1 SGHDT, CDR2 YYEEEE. V lost 0 bases to trimming and J lost 6 bases, with 12 bases between them. The CDR3 sequence is CASSLVGLAAEAFF. The CDR3 nucleotides are TGTGCCAGCAGCTTGGTTGGTTTGGCAGCTGAAGCTTTCTTT.

The V gene is TRBV5-1, the J gene TRBJ2-7; TRBD2 matches 7 bases. V was pared by 4 bases and J by 1 base, with 14 bases of the junction left unmatched. CDR3 length equals 17 residues. The germline CDR1 and CDR2 sequences are SGHRS and YFSETQ. In nucleotides, the CDR3 is TGCGCCAGCAGCGTGGCCCCGACTAGCCTATTATCCTACGAGCAGTACTTC. As protein: CASSVAPTSLLSYEQYF.

This rearrangement joins TRBV5-1 to TRBJ1-2; possible D gene TRBD1, 6 bases. Trimming left V 1 base short and J 6 bases short, with 13 bases between. CDR1 is SGHRS, CDR2 YFSETQ, per germline. The CDR3 spans 14 residues. CDR3 coding DNA: TGCGCCAGCAGCTTGAAAACAGGGCTCGATGGCTACACCTTC. Its translation is CASSLKTGLDGYTF.

The genes are TRBV29-1 and TRBJ1-2; the D is unclear. V shed 2 bases and J shed 8 bases, with 12 bases lying between them. The germline gives CDR1 SQVTM, CDR2 ANQGSEA. This CDR3 comprises 12 residues. DNA for the CDR3: TGCAGCGTTGAATCTCACCCCGGGGGCTACACCTTC. As protein: CSVESHPGGYTF.

Concerning this clone: A junction boundary mismatches the germline segment, possibly from a read error. The gene calls are TRBV13 and TRBJ2-5, with 15 bases fitting TRBD2. In germline, CDR1 is PRHDT, CDR2 FYEKMQ (reference sequence). The CDR3 runs to 16 residues. CDR3 sequence (DNA): TGTGCCAGCAGCGTAGGACTAGCGGGAGGGCCAGAGACCCAGTACTTC. It translates to CASSVGLAGGPETQYF.

V and J are TRBV6-5 and TRBJ2-1; 8 nucleotides agree with TRBD2. Germline CDR1 is MNHEY and CDR2 is SVGAGI. With 6 bases clipped from V and 9 bases from J, the junction kept 13 bases outside the gene matches. This CDR3 is 15 amino acids long. CDR3 nucleotides: TGTGCCAGCAGCCCAAGCGGGGGTAGACGGGGTGAGCAGTTCTTC. Translated, it gives CASSPSGGRRGEQFF.

The genes are TRBV6-5 and TRBJ2-1; the match to TRBD2 covers 13 bases. This CDR3 contains 16 residues. Germline CDR1 reads MNHEY; CDR2 reads SVGAGI. Unmatched junction bases numbered 8, after V lost 4 bases and J lost 8 bases. The CDR3 loop reads CASSFRTSGSGDEQFF. CDR3 sequence (DNA): TGTGCCAGCAGTTTCCGGACTAGCGGGAGCGGAGATGAGCAGTTCTTC.

This chain joins TRBV5-1 and TRBJ2-3; 11 bases align to TRBD2. Germline CDR1 and CDR2: SGHRS and YFSETQ. The trim removed 2 bases at V and 1 base at J, leaving 6 bases unmatched. This CDR3 spans 17 amino acids. CDR3 in amino acids: CASSFGSGRAGTDTQYF. CDR3 bases: TGCGCCAGCAGCTTTGGTAGCGGGAGGGCGGGCACAGATACGCAGTATTTT.

This chain uses TRBV7-2 with TRBJ2-7, with 10 nucleotides matching TRBD1. This CDR3 has 14 amino acids. Trimming at V came to 5 bases and at J to 4 bases, leaving 5 bases not matched to a gene. Looked up from germline, CDR1 is SGHTA and CDR2 is FQGNSA. Written as DNA, the CDR3 is TGTGCCAGCAGCCTAGGACAGGGGGTATACGAGCAGTACTTC. Encoded protein: CASSLGQGVYEQYF.

The chain combines TRBV5-5 with TRBJ2-1, with 10 bases that match TRBD2. From germline, CDR1 is SGHKS and CDR2 YYEKEE (reference sequence). V lost 0 bases, J lost 5 bases, and 8 bases stayed unmatched. This CDR3 spans 17 amino acids. The CDR3 loop is CASSLGTSGAYHNEQFF. The DNA of the CDR3 is TGTGCCAGCAGCTTGGGCACTAGCGGGGCCTACCACAATGAGCAGTTCTTC.

The genes are TRBV18 and TRBJ1-3, with 7 nucleotides matching TRBD1. The CDR3 runs 14 residues. Germline loops: CDR1 KGHSH, CDR2 LQKENI. The junction had 0 bases not matched to a gene; V was cut back by 0 bases and J by 4 bases. This chain's CDR3 is CASSPPGQGNTIYF. DNA of the CDR3: TGTGCCAGCTCACCACCGGGACAGGGAAACACCATATATTTT. Together with reference TRBV18 and TRBJ1-3, the CDR3 gives the full variable domain: NAGVMQNPRHLVRRRGQEARLRCSPMKGHSHVYWYRQLPEEGLKFMVYLQKENIIDESGMPKERFSAEFPKEGPSILRIQQVVRGDSAAYFCASSPPGQGNTIYFGEGSWLTVV.

The chain has TRBV5-1 and TRBJ1-1, with D unresolved. Germline V gene lookup returns CDR1 SGHRS and CDR2 YFSETQ. Trimming took 2 bases from V and 0 from J, leaving 5 bases between them. CDR3 size: 13 residues. The CDR3 reads CASSLQLNTEAFF. DNA of the CDR3: TGCGCCAGCAGCTTACAGCTGAACACTGAAGCTTTCTTT.

Details on this clone: Relative to the germline gene, one junction end is altered; a read error may explain this. The sample has other DNA sequences that encode this CDR3 too. The CDR3 DNA sequence: TGCGCCAGCAGCTTGGGACAGTTCAATTCACCCCTACACTTT. Encoded protein: CASSLGQFNSPLHF. This sequence joins TRBV5-1 and TRBJ1-6; D is possibly TRBD1 (5 bases). The germline CDR1 and CDR2 sequences are SGHRS and YFSETQ. This CDR3 is 14 amino acids long.

The chain links TRBV18 to TRBJ1-2, with 8 bases that match TRBD1. CDR3 length: 14 amino acids. Per the germline V gene, CDR1 is KGHSH and CDR2 is LQKENI. V lost 6 bases to trimming and J lost 3 bases; unmatched junction nucleotides: 6. The CDR3 loop is CASSPTGADYGYTF. For the CDR3, the DNA is TGTGCCAGCTCCCCGACAGGGGCCGACTATGGCTACACCTTC.

The V gene is TRBV19, the J gene TRBJ2-7, with 7 bases fitting TRBD1. With 1 base clipped from V and 3 bases from J, the junction kept 6 bases outside the gene matches. This CDR3 has 15 amino acids. The germline V gene has CDR1 LNHDA and CDR2 SQIVND (reference sequence). The CDR3 coding sequence is TGTGCCAGTAGTATAGGACAGGGCCTAAGCTACGAGCAGTACTTC. It codes for CASSIGQGLSYEQYF.

CDR3 bases: TGTGCCAGCTCACGACGGGAAACGTTGAACACTGAAGCTTTCTTT. Translation: CASSRRETLNTEAFF. The V gene is TRBV18, the J gene TRBJ1-1; D gene uncertain. The V end lost 4 bases, the J end lost 0 bases, and 12 bases lay between the germline ends. Germline CDR1 KGHSH, CDR2 LQKENI. The CDR3 totals 15 residues.

This sequence joins TRBV29-1 and TRBJ2-1, with TRBD1 matching 11 bases. V trimming: 5 bases; J trimming: 3 bases; junction bases outside the gene matches: 3. This CDR3 comprises 14 residues. CDR1 and CDR2 (germline): SQVTM, ANQGSEA. CDR3 sequence: CSVSGTGGYNEQFF. The CDR3 DNA sequence: TGCAGCGTTTCCGGGACAGGGGGCTACAATGAGCAGTTCTTC.

A note on this clone: The germline gene is not matched at one end of the junction; a read error may be the cause. The chain uses TRBV27 and TRBJ1-5, with D perhaps matching TRBD1 (5 bases). Germline V gene sequence: CDR1 MNHEY, CDR2 SMNVEV (reference sequence). The CDR3 is made up of 14 amino acids. CDR3 bases: TGTGCCAGCAGTTCAGGGCTAATCAATCGGCCCCAGCATTTT. Its protein product is CASSSGLINRPQHF.

The chain uses TRBV5-4 and TRBJ2-3; 7 nucleotides line up with TRBD1. Losses at the gene ends were 3 bases for V and 0 bases for J; bases not matched to a gene: 4. Germline lookup yields CDR1 SGHNT and CDR2 YYREEE (reference sequence). The CDR3 is 15 residues long. Here the CDR3 reads CASSYRDSSTDTQYF. CDR3 bases: TGTGCCAGCAGCTACCGGGACAGCAGCACAGATACGCAGTATTTT.

The CDR3: CASSLGVGRGKYDEQFF. CDR3 in DNA: TGTGCCAGCAGCTTGGGGGTGGGGCGGGGAAAGTACGATGAGCAGTTCTTC. This rearrangement joins TRBV7-9 to TRBJ2-1; weak D call: TRBD2 (6 bases). The CDR3 loop spans 17 amino acids. The germline CDR1 and CDR2 sequences are SEHNR and FQNEAQ (reference sequence). Trimming stripped 3 bases from V and 8 bases from J, with 23 bases between.